The next 3 T cell receptor beta chains were all read from a single sample in a study of blood T cell repertoires in COVID-19. The repertoire was sequenced with immunoSEQ multiplex PCR; TCRdb's copy has only in-frame clones and lacks some. The sample holds 130,000 or so clones, roughly 80% seen once. Sequencing used PBMCs or T cells enriched from blood (not recorded which). Receptors originate from a man aged 45-60 years who had recovered from COVID-19.

This chain uses TRBV6-5 with TRBJ2-5, with TRBD2 matching over 8 bases. Trimming took 4 bases from V and 2 from J; bases not matched to a gene: 3. The CDR3 loop spans 14 amino acids. Per the germline V gene, CDR1 is MNHEY and CDR2 is SVGAGI. CDR3 protein: CASSSGTRQETQYF. CDR3 sequence (DNA): TGTGCCAGCAGTTCCGGGACTAGACAAGAGACCCAGTACTTC.

V and J are TRBV18 and TRBJ2-5, with 7 bases identical to TRBD2. This CDR3 is built from 13 residues. J gave up 4 bases and V 6 bases, and 5 bases lay outside the gene matches. Per germline, CDR1 KGHSH and CDR2 LQKENI. The CDR3 sequence is CASSTGEGETQYF. DNA for the CDR3: TGTGCCAGCTCGACCGGGGAGGGAGAGACCCAGTACTTC.

This chain links TRBV10-1 with TRBJ1-1, with D perhaps matching TRBD1 (6 bases). The CDR3 extends over 16 amino acids. Germline V gene data show CDR1 as WNHNN and CDR2 as SYGVQD (reference sequence). Between the trimmed V and J ends, which lost 3 bases and 4 bases, there was a span of 18 bases. The CDR3 DNA sequence: TGCGCCAGCAGTGATCACCCAGGGGTCGGGGTCACTGAAGCTTTCTTT. Encoded protein: CASSDHPGVGVTEAFF.